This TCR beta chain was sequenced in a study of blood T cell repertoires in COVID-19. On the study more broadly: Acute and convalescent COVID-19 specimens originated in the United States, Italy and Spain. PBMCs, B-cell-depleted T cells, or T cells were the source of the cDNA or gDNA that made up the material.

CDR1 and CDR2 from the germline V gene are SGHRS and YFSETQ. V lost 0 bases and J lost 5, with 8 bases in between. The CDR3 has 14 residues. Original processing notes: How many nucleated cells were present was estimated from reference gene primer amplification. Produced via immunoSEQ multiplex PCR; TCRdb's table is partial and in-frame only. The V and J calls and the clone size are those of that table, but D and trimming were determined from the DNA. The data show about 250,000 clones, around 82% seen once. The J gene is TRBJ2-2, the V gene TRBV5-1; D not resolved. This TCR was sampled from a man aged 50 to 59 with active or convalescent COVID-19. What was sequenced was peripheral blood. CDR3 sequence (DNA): TGCGCCAGCAGCTTGGCGCTAGATACCGGGGAGCTGTTTTTT. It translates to CASSLALDTGELFF.